The T cell receptor (beta chain) under discussion was sequenced for a study of blood T cell repertoires in COVID-19. Germline V gene lookup returns CDR1 LNHDA and CDR2 SQIVND (reference sequence). The CDR3 is 15 residues long. The V end lost 3 bases, the J end lost 9 bases, and 20 bases lay between the germline ends. Assay: immunoSEQ multiplex PCR; the TCRdb copy retains only in-frame clones and omits some. The top ten hold 2.2% of the sample, which has about 300,000 clones, 70% to 90% seen once. The TCR comes from a man aged 25 to 40 who had recovered from COVID-19. The chain combines TRBV19 with TRBJ1-2, with D tentatively TRBD1 (5 bases). The sample was PBMCs or T cells enriched from blood (not recorded which). CDR3 sequence: CASSINGRDLRSYTF. The CDR3 DNA reads TGTGCCAGTAGTATCAATGGGCGGGACCTCCGGAGCTACACCTTC.